A single sample gave rise to the 13 T cell receptor beta chains below, sequenced in a study of blood T cell repertoires in COVID-19. Sequencing was performed with immunoSEQ multiplex PCR; in TCRdb, only in-frame clones are kept and a portion is missing. Among some 77,000 clones, roughly 80% were seen once, and the ten largest hold roughly 2%. Sample: peripheral blood. Source of these receptors: a woman aged 55-69 years with acute or convalescent COVID-19.

The V call is TRBV11-2, the J call TRBJ1-6; 9 bases align to TRBD1. This CDR3 comprises 15 residues. After removal of 1 base from V and 7 bases from J, the junction contained 2 bases not matched to a gene. Germline V gives CDR1 SGHAT, CDR2 FQNNGV. The CDR3 loop reads CASSLGGQGNSPLHF. DNA for the CDR3: TGTGCCAGCAGCTTAGGAGGACAGGGGAATTCACCCCTCCACTTT.

The V call is TRBV2, the J call TRBJ1-2; D is unresolved. From germline, CDR1 is SNHLY and CDR2 FYNNEI. Trimming stripped 7 bases from V and 6 bases from J, with 12 bases between. CDR3 size: 12 residues. CDR3 sequence: CASMEWLDGYTF. The DNA for the CDR3 is TGTGCCAGCATGGAGTGGCTCGATGGCTACACCTTC.

This clone showed up just a few times. This chain connects TRBV27 to TRBJ2-7; 11 nucleotides align to TRBD2. This CDR3 has 16 amino acids. Germline CDR1 MNHEY, CDR2 SMNVEV (reference sequence). V dropped 8 bases and J dropped 1; count of bases not matched to a gene: 10. Here the CDR3 DNA reads TGTGCCAGCTCCCGGGCTAGCGGGGGGCCGTCCTACGAGCAGTACTTC. Translated, it gives CASSRASGGPSYEQYF.

The J gene is TRBJ1-2, the V gene TRBV27, with D possibly TRBD1 on 5 matching bases. This CDR3 comprises 15 residues. Germline values: CDR1 MNHEY, CDR2 SMNVEV (reference sequence). V was cut by 0 bases and J by 5 bases, with 13 bases left in between. DNA of the CDR3: TGTGCCAGCAGTTTATCGGAAGGGAGGGGTTATGGCTACACCTTC. Protein sequence: CASSLSEGRGYGYTF.

CDR3 nucleotide sequence: TGTGCCAGTAGTTCCAGGGGGCGGGAGACCCAGTACTTC. Translating it yields CASSSRGRETQYF. The rearrangement joins TRBV19 to TRBJ2-5; TRBD1 matches 8 bases. J lost 5 bases, V lost 5 bases, and 4 bases had no gene match. There are 13 residues in the CDR3. Germline CDR1 is LNHDA and CDR2 is SQIVND (reference sequence).

CDR3: CASSIGLAGVSFF. CDR3 DNA: TGTGCCAGTAGTATAGGACTAGCGGGAGTGTCGTTCTTC. This chain connects TRBV19 to TRBJ2-1; the match to TRBD2 covers 12 bases. This CDR3 contains 13 residues. Trimming cost V 1 base and J 15 bases; bases outside gene matches: 4. Looked up from germline, CDR1 is LNHDA and CDR2 is SQIVND (reference sequence).

In this sample, this clone turned up once. V usage is TRBV21-1 and J usage is TRBJ1-5; whether TRBD1, the table's D call, matches the DNA was not checked. TRBV21-1 is a pseudogene. The length of the CDR3 is 14 residues. The CDR3 sequence: CASSLDRGNQPQHF. CDR3 sequence (DNA): TGTGCCAGCAGCTTGGACAGGGGCAATCAGCCCCAGCATTTT.

This clone was detected once. The V and J genes are TRBV5-4 and TRBJ1-2; the match to TRBD1 covers 7 bases. Germline V gene data show CDR1 as SGHNT and CDR2 as YYREEE (reference sequence). The CDR3 has 14 amino acids. With V trimmed by 3 bases and J by 6 bases, 8 bases remained unmatched. CDR3 sequence: CASSSGQEVDGYTF. The CDR3 DNA reads TGTGCCAGCAGCTCCGGACAGGAAGTCGATGGCTACACCTTC.

The chain has TRBV6-5 and TRBJ1-1; the D is unclear. V lost 6 bases and J lost 8, with 10 bases in between. The CDR3 runs to 11 residues. Germline V lookup: CDR1 MNHEY, CDR2 SVGAGI. The CDR3 loop reads CASSSLGEAFF. DNA of the CDR3: TGTGCCAGCAGCAGCCTAGGAGAAGCTTTCTTT.

The gene calls are TRBV19 and TRBJ2-2, with 11 bases fitting TRBD2. The CDR3 covers 15 residues. Germline V gives CDR1 LNHDA, CDR2 SQIVND (reference sequence). The V segment lost 3 bases and the J segment 6 bases; nucleotides outside the gene matches: 3. In DNA, the CDR3 is TGTGCCAGTAGTATTCTTAGCGGGAGGGCCGGGGAGCTGTTTTTT. Translation gives CASSILSGRAGELFF.

The chain uses TRBV21-1 and TRBJ2-1; the table's D call, TRBD2, has no DNA check behind it. TRBV21-1 is flagged as a pseudogene. CDR3 length: 16 amino acids. The CDR3 DNA follows: TGTGCCAGCAGCAAGTCCTCTAGCGGGGGGGCCAATGAGCAGTTCTTC. It translates to CASSKSSSGGANEQFF.

The gene calls are TRBV6-5 and TRBJ2-7; tentative D call: TRBD2 (7 bases). The germline V gene encodes CDR1 MNHEY and CDR2 SVGAGI. V lost 6 bases to trimming and J lost 3 bases, with 15 bases between them. CDR3 size: 14 residues. The DNA for the CDR3 is TGTGCCAGCAGCCCCGGCGGGGGCCGCTACGAGCAGTACTTC. It is translated as CASSPGGGRYEQYF.

V gene TRBV19 combines with J gene TRBJ2-7, with D perhaps matching TRBD1 (5 bases). The CDR3 loop spans 14 amino acids. V lost 1 base, J lost 0 bases, and 7 bases lay in between. CDR1 is LNHDA, CDR2 SQIVND, per germline (reference sequence). CDR3 sequence (DNA): TGTGCCAGTAGTATAGCGGACAACTCCTACGAGCAGTACTTC. Translation gives CASSIADNSYEQYF. Variable domain in full (rest from reference TRBV19 and TRBJ2-7): DGGITQSPKYLFRKEGQNVTLSCEQNLNHDAMYWYRQDPGQGLRLIYYSQIVNDFQKGDIAEGYSVSREKKESFPLTVTSAQKNPTAFYLCASSIADNSYEQYFGPGTRLTVT.